This T cell receptor beta chain is drawn from a study of blood T cell repertoires in COVID-19. As for the study in general: COVID-19 samples from acute and convalescent phases originated in the United States, Italy and Spain.

The length of the CDR3 is 19 residues. J lost 6 bases, V lost 6 bases, and 21 bases had no gene match. CDR1 is MNHEY and CDR2 is SMNVEV in the germline V gene (reference sequence). As originally analysed: Estimation of nucleated cell counts was performed using reference gene primer amplification. Sequencing used immunoSEQ multiplex PCR; TCRdb keeps in-frame clones, though not all of them. V and J calls and clone size come straight from that table; D and trimming were deduced from the DNA. The sample has about 66,000 clones, roughly 80% seen once. The rearrangement joins TRBV27 to TRBJ2-7, with 12 bases lining up with TRBD1. Material for sequencing was peripheral blood. The clonotype comes from a man between 60 and 75 years old with acute or convalescent COVID-19. For the CDR3, the DNA is TGTGCCAGCAGCCCAGACCGGGACAGGGGGCTAAAAAATGAGGGCGAGCAGTACGTC. Residues: CASSPDRDRGLKNEGEQYV.